A single sample gave rise to the 16 T cell receptor beta chains below, sequenced in a study of blood T cell repertoires in COVID-19. Sequencing was performed with immunoSEQ multiplex PCR; in TCRdb, only in-frame clones are kept and a portion is missing. This sample has 200,000 to 250,000 clones, with 84% found just once. Sequencing was carried out using PBMCs or T cells enriched from blood (not recorded which). The receptors derive from a woman between 40 and 55 years old who had recovered from COVID-19.

The chain couples TRBV3-1 (or the pseudogene TRBV3-2) to TRBJ2-1; 11 bases are a match to TRBD2. CDR1 LGHDT and CDR2 YNNKEL come from the germline V gene (reference sequence). J was trimmed by 4 bases and V by 5 bases; bases with no gene match: 7. The CDR3 covers 16 residues. CDR3 in amino acids: CASSAQLAGAYNEQFF. CDR3 nucleotides: TGTGCCAGCAGCGCCCAACTAGCGGGAGCGTACAATGAGCAGTTCTTC.

CDR3 in DNA: TGTGCCAGTAGTTCTTGGACTAGCGGAGACAATGAGCAGTTCTTC. Amino acid sequence: CASSSWTSGDNEQFF. The V gene is TRBV19, the J gene TRBJ2-1; 10 positions agree with TRBD2. The J segment lost 5 bases and the V segment lost 5 bases, leaving 6 bases of the junction unmatched. The CDR3 extends over 15 amino acids. Per the germline V gene, CDR1 is LNHDA and CDR2 is SQIVND (reference sequence).

The chain couples TRBV5-1 to TRBJ1-5; 7 bases align to TRBD1. Germline V CDR1 and CDR2: SGHRS, YFSETQ. This CDR3 has 14 residues. J was trimmed by 2 bases and V by 4 bases; bases with no gene match: 3. CDR3 sequence (DNA): TGCGCCAGCAGCCAGGGGACAGGCAATCAGCCCCAGCATTTT. Protein sequence: CASSQGTGNQPQHF.

This sequence joins TRBV10-3 and TRBJ1-3; D may be TRBD1 (5 bases). The CDR3 runs to 16 residues. Trimming pared 6 bases from V and 0 bases from J, leaving 15 bases between. The germline V gene has CDR1 ENHRY and CDR2 SYGVKD. This chain's CDR3 is CAIRPGLQSSGNTIYF. CDR3 DNA: TGTGCCATCAGGCCGGGACTCCAAAGCTCTGGAAACACCATATATTTT.

The V call is TRBV7-2, the J call TRBJ2-5; 8 bases align to TRBD1. The J segment lost 5 bases and the V segment lost 5 bases, leaving 13 bases of the junction unmatched. Germline values: CDR1 SGHTA, CDR2 FQGNSA. This CDR3 spans 16 amino acids. The CDR3 sequence is CASSLAGTGGWETQYF. CDR3 sequence (DNA): TGTGCCAGCAGCCTGGCCGGGACAGGAGGTTGGGAGACCCAGTACTTC.

V usage is TRBV28 and J usage is TRBJ1-4; 8 nucleotides align to TRBD1. The length of the CDR3 is 17 residues. Trimming at V came to 2 bases and at J to 7 bases, leaving 12 bases not matched to a gene. Per the germline V gene, CDR1 is MDHEN and CDR2 is SYDVKM. The CDR3 loop reads CASSLPGMAGGGEKLFF. The CDR3 DNA reads TGTGCCAGCAGTTTACCTGGAATGGCAGGGGGCGGTGAAAAACTGTTTTTT.

J is TRBJ2-3 and V is TRBV7-7, with D possibly TRBD1 on 6 matching bases. V shed 5 bases and J shed 0 bases, with 12 bases lying between them. Germline CDR1 SSHAT, CDR2 FNYEAQ (reference sequence). The CDR3 is made up of 15 amino acids. CDR3 nucleotide sequence: TGTGCCAGCAGCCAGATGGACAGCAGCACAGATACGCAGTATTTT. The encoded protein is CASSQMDSSTDTQYF.

This chain links TRBV28 with TRBJ1-5, with a possible D match to TRBD1 (6 bases). Trimming stripped 5 bases from V and 7 bases from J, with 15 bases between. The CDR3 is made up of 14 amino acids. The V gene's germline CDR1 is MDHEN and CDR2 SYDVKM. This CDR3 reads CASSISHRAQPQHF. Written as DNA, the CDR3 is TGTGCCAGCAGTATATCCCACAGGGCGCAGCCCCAGCATTTT. Drawing the rest from reference TRBV28 and TRBJ1-5, the complete variable domain is DVKVTQSSRYLVKRTGEKVFLECVQDMDHENMFWYRQDPGLGLRLIYFSYDVKMKEKGDIPEGYSVSREKKERFSLILESASTNQTSMYLCASSISHRAQPQHFGDGTRLSIL.

The CDR3 coding sequence is TGTGCCAGCATTGGACAGTCCTACGAGCAGTACTTC. It is translated as CASIGQSYEQYF. V and J are TRBV27 and TRBJ2-7; perhaps TRBD1 as D (6 bases). The length of the CDR3 is 12 residues. Trimming removed 7 bases from V and 1 base from J, with 8 bases in between. Per the germline V gene, CDR1 is MNHEY and CDR2 is SMNVEV (reference sequence).

The chain recombines TRBV6-1 with TRBJ2-7; no firm D call. CDR1 is MNHNS, CDR2 SASEGT, per germline. CDR3 length: 14 residues. With 2 bases removed from V and 5 bases from J, the gap between germline ends came to 13 bases. CDR3 in amino acids: CASSETQLSHEQYF. CDR3 in DNA: TGTGCCAGCAGTGAAACACAGCTTTCCCACGAGCAGTACTTC.

The rearrangement joins TRBV19 to TRBJ1-2; 8 bases match TRBD1. This CDR3 has 14 amino acids. J gave up 7 bases and V 5 bases, and 9 bases lay outside the gene matches. Germline CDR1 and CDR2: LNHDA and SQIVND (reference sequence). The CDR3 sequence: CASSPSQGAAGYTF. DNA of the CDR3: TGTGCCAGTAGTCCCTCGCAGGGGGCGGCTGGCTACACCTTC.

This clone has only a few counts. The gene calls are TRBV19 and TRBJ2-1; 11 nucleotides agree with TRBD2. With 5 bases clipped from V and 6 bases from J, the junction kept 6 bases outside the gene matches. The CDR3 loop spans 15 amino acids. The germline gives CDR1 LNHDA, CDR2 SQIVND (reference sequence). The CDR3 nucleotides are TGTGCCAGTAGTTCGATTACTAGCGGGAGCAATGAGCAGTTCTTC. It encodes CASSSITSGSNEQFF. The variable domain in full, with the rest retrieved from reference TRBV19 and TRBJ2-1, is DGGITQSPKYLFRKEGQNVTLSCEQNLNHDAMYWYRQDPGQGLRLIYYSQIVNDFQKGDIAEGYSVSREKKESFPLTVTSAQKNPTAFYLCASSSITSGSNEQFFGPGTRLTVL.

This clone was observed once. The chain combines TRBV28 with TRBJ2-7; 8 bases match TRBD2. The length of the CDR3 is 13 residues. V shed 8 bases, J shed 1 base, and the junction held 4 bases outside the gene matches. Germline-derived CDR1 and CDR2 are MDHEN and SYDVKM. Here the CDR3 DNA reads TGTGCCAGCGCGACTAGCGAATCCTACGAGCAGTACTTC. This translates into CASATSESYEQYF.

The genes are TRBV2 and TRBJ1-5; no definite D call. This CDR3 has 13 residues. Trimming shortened V by 6 bases and J by 5 bases, and 11 bases separated the two germline ends. Germline V gene lookup returns CDR1 SNHLY and CDR2 FYNNEI. The chain's CDR3 is CASRGGSDQPQHF. As DNA, the CDR3 is TGTGCCAGCAGGGGAGGGAGTGATCAGCCCCAGCATTTT.

V gene TRBV7-9 combines with J gene TRBJ2-3; 9 bases match TRBD1. V lost 4 bases, J lost 4 bases, and 9 bases stayed unmatched. The CDR3 spans 16 residues. The germline V gene encodes CDR1 SEHNR and CDR2 FQNEAQ (reference sequence). The CDR3 is CASSSHRDRAPDTQYF. The CDR3 bases are TGTGCCAGCAGCTCCCACCGGGACAGGGCCCCAGATACGCAGTATTTT.

This clone was detected only a few times. The V gene is TRBV28, the J gene TRBJ2-5; 8 nucleotides line up with TRBD1. This CDR3 contains 18 residues. V lost 1 base to trimming and J lost 1 base; unmatched junction nucleotides: 11. Germline V gives CDR1 MDHEN, CDR2 SYDVKM. The CDR3 DNA is TGTGCCAGCAGTTTATTAGGACAGGGAGGCGTACTCCAAGAGACCCAGTACTTC. Encoded protein: CASSLLGQGGVLQETQYF.